This T cell receptor (beta chain) stems from a study of CD8+ T cells in alopecia areata. RNA extraction and reverse transcription yielded cDNA as sequencing template. The assay was immunoSEQ multiplex PCR, and TCRdb's table has in-frame clones only and misses some. In the table there are 150,000 to 200,000 clones, 50% to 60% of which are singletons. Germline CDR1 and CDR2: MNHEY and SMNVEV (reference sequence). The CDR3 has 14 amino acids. After removal of 5 bases from V and 6 bases from J, the junction contained 7 bases not matched to a gene. The receptor's source is a human donor with alopecia areata. Sequences were derived from CD4+ T cells sorted from blood, sampled at week 0. This chain joins TRBV27 and TRBJ1-2, with TRBD1 matching over 9 bases. Written as DNA, the CDR3 is TGTGCCAGCAGTCAACAGGGGGCTGGCAATGGCTACACCTTC. Its protein is CASSQQGAGNGYTF.